This T cell receptor (beta chain) was recorded in a study of T cell responses to AZD1222 COVID-19 vaccine. The repertoire was sequenced with immunoSEQ multiplex PCR; TCRdb's copy has only in-frame clones and lacks some. The sample lists 100,000 to 150,000 clones, around 92% occurring once. On this clone: The antigen is unknown.

General observations from the study: The number of AZD1222 recipients seropositive at baseline was only five or six.

Trimming cost V 4 bases and J 4 bases, with 11 bases left between them. CDR1 and CDR2 from the germline V gene are SGHDT and YYEEEE. CDR3 length equals 14 residues. Second doses at about 4 or about 12 weeks were pooled. The TCR comes from an adult who received the AZD1222 COVID-19 vaccine. The sample was peripheral blood, taken 28 days after the second AZD1222 dose. This chain uses TRBV5-6 with TRBJ1-4; no clear D gene. The CDR3 is CASSLIDGNEKLFF. Here the CDR3 DNA reads TGTGCCAGCAGCCTGATCGACGGTAATGAAAAACTGTTTTTT.